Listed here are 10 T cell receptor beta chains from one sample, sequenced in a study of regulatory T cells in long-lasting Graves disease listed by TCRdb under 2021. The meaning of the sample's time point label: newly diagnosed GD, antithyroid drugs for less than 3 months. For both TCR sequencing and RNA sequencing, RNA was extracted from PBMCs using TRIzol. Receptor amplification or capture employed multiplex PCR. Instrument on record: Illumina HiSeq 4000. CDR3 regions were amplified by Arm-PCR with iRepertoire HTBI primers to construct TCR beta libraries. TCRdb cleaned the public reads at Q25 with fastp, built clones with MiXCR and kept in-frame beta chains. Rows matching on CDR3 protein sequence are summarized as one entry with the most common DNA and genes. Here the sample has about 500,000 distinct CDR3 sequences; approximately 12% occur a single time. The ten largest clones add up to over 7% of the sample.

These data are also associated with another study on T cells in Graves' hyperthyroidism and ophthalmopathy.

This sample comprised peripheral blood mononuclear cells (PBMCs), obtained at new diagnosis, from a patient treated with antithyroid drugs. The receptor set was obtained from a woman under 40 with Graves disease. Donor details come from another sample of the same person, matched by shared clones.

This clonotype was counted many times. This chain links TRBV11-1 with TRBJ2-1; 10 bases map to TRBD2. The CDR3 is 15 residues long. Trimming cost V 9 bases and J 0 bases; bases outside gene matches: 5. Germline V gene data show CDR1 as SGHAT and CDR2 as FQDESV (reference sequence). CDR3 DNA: TGTGCCAGTAGTAGCGGGGGGAGCTCCTACAATGAGCAGTTCTTC. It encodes CASSSGGSSYNEQFF.

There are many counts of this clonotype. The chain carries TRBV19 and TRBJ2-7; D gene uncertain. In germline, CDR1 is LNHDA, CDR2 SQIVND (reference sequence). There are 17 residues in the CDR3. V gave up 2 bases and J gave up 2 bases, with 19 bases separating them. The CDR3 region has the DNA TGTGCCAGTAGTATATTAGGTGGGTCCCAAACCCCCTACGAGCAGTACTTC. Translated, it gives CASSILGGSQTPYEQYF.

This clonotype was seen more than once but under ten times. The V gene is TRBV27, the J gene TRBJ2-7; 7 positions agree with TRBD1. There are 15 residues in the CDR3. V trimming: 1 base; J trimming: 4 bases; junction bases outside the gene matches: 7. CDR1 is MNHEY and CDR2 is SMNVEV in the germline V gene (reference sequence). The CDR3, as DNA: TGTGCCAGCAGTTTATGGCTCGGGACAGATTACGAGCAGTACTTC. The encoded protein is CASSLWLGTDYEQYF.

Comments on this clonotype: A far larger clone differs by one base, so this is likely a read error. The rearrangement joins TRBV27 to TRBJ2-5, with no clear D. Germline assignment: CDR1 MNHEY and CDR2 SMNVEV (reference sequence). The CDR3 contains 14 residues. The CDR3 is CASSLGGRQEAQYF. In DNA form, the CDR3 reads TGTGCCAGCAGTTTAGGCGGCAGACAAGAGGCCCAGTACTTC.

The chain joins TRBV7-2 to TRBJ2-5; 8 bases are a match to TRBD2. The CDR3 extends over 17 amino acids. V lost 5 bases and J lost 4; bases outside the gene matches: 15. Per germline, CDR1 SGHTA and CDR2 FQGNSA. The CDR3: CASSLPPGLASRETQYF. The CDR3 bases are TGTGCCAGCAGCCTCCCCCCCGGACTAGCATCGAGAGAGACCCAGTACTTC.

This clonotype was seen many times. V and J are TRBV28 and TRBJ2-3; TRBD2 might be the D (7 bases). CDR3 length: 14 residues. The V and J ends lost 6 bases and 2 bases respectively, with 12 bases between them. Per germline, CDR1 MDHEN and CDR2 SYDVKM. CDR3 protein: CASSVGGPTDTQYF. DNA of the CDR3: TGTGCCAGCAGCGTGGGGGGGCCCACAGATACGCAGTATTTT.

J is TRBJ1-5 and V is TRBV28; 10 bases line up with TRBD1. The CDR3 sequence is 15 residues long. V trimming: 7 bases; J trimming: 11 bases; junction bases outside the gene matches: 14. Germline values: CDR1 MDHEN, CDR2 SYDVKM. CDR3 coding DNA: TGTGCCAGCACTATCCGGGACAGGGGTTCAGAGACCCAGCATTTT. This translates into CASTIRDRGSETQHF.

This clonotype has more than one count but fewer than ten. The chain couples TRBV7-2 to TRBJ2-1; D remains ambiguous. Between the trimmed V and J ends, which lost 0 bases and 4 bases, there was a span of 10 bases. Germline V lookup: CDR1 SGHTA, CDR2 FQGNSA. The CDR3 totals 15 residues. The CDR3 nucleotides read TGTGCCAGCAGCTTAGCTCCGGCTAGATACAATGAGCAGTTCTTC. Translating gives CASSLAPARYNEQFF.

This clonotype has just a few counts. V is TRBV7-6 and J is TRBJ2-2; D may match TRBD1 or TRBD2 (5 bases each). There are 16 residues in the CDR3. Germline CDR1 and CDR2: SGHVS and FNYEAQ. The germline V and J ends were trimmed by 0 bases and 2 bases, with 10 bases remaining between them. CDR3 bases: TGTGCCAGCAGCTTAGCATGGGGGAGTAACACCGGGGAGCTGTTTTTT. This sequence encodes CASSLAWGSNTGELFF.

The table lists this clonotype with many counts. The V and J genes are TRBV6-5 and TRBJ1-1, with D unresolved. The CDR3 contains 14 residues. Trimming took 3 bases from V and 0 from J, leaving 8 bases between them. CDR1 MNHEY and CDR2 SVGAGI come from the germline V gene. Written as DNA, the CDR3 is TGTGCCAGCAGTTATACGGCGGTGAACACTGAAGCTTTCTTT. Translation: CASSYTAVNTEAFF.